Presented here are 30 T cell receptor beta chains from one specimen sequenced in a study of blood T cells in healthy people across ages. A second PCR, run for 7 to 11 cycles, used a sample-barcoded 5' primer plus a J-beta primer mix. MiXCR, run by TCRdb on the 5' RACE reads, gives a single entry per CDR3 protein. The sample carries 700,000 or so distinct CDR3 sequences, about 24% recorded once. Sequencing was done on a sample of blood. The source is a man aged 70-80 years in good health.

With respect to this clonotype: One junction end does not reproduce the germline sequence, and a read error may be involved. The chain has TRBV29-1 and TRBJ2-1; no firm D call. The length of the CDR3 is 13 residues. CDR1 is SQVTM, CDR2 ANQGSEA, per germline. The CDR3 coding sequence is TGCAGCGTTGTAGGCCAAACCTACAATGAGCAGCTCTTC. Protein: CSVVGQTYNEQLF.

This clonotype was recorded a few times. The chain has TRBV10-3 and TRBJ2-3; D may be TRBD1 (6 bases). The ends were cut back, 7 bases at V and 2 bases at J, with 16 bases in the middle. The CDR3 has 15 amino acids. Germline V gene data show CDR1 as ENHRY and CDR2 as SYGVKD. The CDR3 DNA reads as TGTGCCATCAAGACTGGACAGACATTCACAGATACGCAGTATTTT. Protein sequence: CAIKTGQTFTDTQYF.

The genes are TRBV6-1 and TRBJ2-1; 9 positions match TRBD2. The length of the CDR3 is 14 residues. Germline V gene sequence: CDR1 MNHNS, CDR2 SASEGT. Unmatched junction bases numbered 5, after V lost 6 bases and J lost 5 bases. The CDR3 DNA follows: TGTGCCAGCAGAGGACTAGCGAGGGACAATGAGCAGTTCTTC. This encodes CASRGLARDNEQFF.

This clonotype showed up just a few times. Since a much larger clone is just one base distant, this may be a read error. This rearrangement joins TRBV2 to TRBJ2-7, with 7 bases identical to TRBD1. The CDR3 length is 14 residues. Germline CDR1 SNHLY, CDR2 FYNNEI. The V gene end was trimmed by 1 base and the J gene end by 3 bases; junction bases not matched to a gene: 3. Here the CDR3 reads CASSEEGAIYEQYF. Written as DNA, the CDR3 is TGTGCCAGCAGTGAAGAGGGGGCCATCTACGAGCAGTACTTC.

The rearrangement uses TRBV6-6 and TRBJ1-6, with a possible D match to TRBD1 (6 bases). CDR1 and CDR2 (germline): MNHNY, SVGAGI (reference sequence). This CDR3 comprises 16 residues. V shed 0 bases and J shed 10 bases, with 16 bases lying between them. The CDR3 coding sequence is TGTGCCAGCAGTTACTCCCACTACAGGGAAGACTCACCCCTCCACTTT. Amino acids: CASSYSHYREDSPLHF.

Many counts were recorded for this clonotype. V usage is TRBV18 and J usage is TRBJ1-5; no definite D call. The CDR3 has 14 residues. CDR1 is KGHSH, CDR2 LQKENI, per germline. Trimming pared 3 bases from V and 4 bases from J, leaving 10 bases between. CDR3 in amino acids: CASSPGRENQPQHF. The CDR3 nucleotides read TGTGCCAGCTCACCCGGACGGGAGAATCAGCCCCAGCATTTT.

This chain links TRBV18 with TRBJ1-5; 7 bases line up with TRBD1. The CDR3 runs to 15 residues. Germline CDR1 reads KGHSH; CDR2 reads LQKENI. The ends lost 0 bases at V and 4 bases at J; junction bases unmatched: 3. CDR3 region: CASSPPGGPNQPQHF. In nucleotides, the CDR3 is TGTGCCAGCTCACCACCAGGGGGCCCGAATCAGCCCCAGCATTTT.

This clonotype was observed a handful of times. One junction end does not reproduce the germline sequence, and a read error may be involved. This chain links TRBV29-1 with TRBJ1-2, with 7 bases identical to TRBD1. In germline, CDR1 is SQVTM, CDR2 ANQGSEA. The CDR3 loop spans 15 amino acids. The CDR3 region is CSVSRGTPSNYGYAF. DNA for the CDR3: TGCAGCGTCTCCAGGGGGACGCCCTCTAACTATGGCTACGCCTTC.

J is TRBJ2-1 and V is TRBV28, with D perhaps TRBD2 (5 bases). The length of the CDR3 is 13 residues. The germline V and J ends were trimmed by 6 bases and 2 bases, with 8 bases remaining between them. The V gene's germline CDR1 is MDHEN and CDR2 SYDVKM. CDR3 loop: CASRLGTYNEQFF. The CDR3 DNA sequence: TGTGCCAGCAGACTAGGGACCTACAATGAGCAGTTCTTC.

There are a few counts of this clonotype. The CDR3 DNA reads as TGCAGTGGGCATAGCGTCCAAGAGACCCAGTACTTC. Its translation: CSGHSVQETQYF. The chain employs TRBV20-1 and TRBJ2-5; D possibly corresponds to TRBD2 (5 bases). V was trimmed by 7 bases and J by 1 base, leaving 10 bases between them. CDR1 DFQATT and CDR2 SNEGSKA come from the germline V gene (reference sequence). This CDR3 contains 12 residues.

The chain is built from TRBV11-2 and TRBJ1-1; no reliable D call. V lost 0 bases and J 0 bases, leaving 11 bases between the germline ends. The CDR3 is made up of 16 amino acids. Germline V CDR1 and CDR2: SGHAT, FQNNGV. The CDR3 DNA reads as TGTGCCAGCAGCTTAGACCGACGGACCATGAACACTGAAGCTTTCTTT. Its translation is CASSLDRRTMNTEAFF.

This clonotype occurred a few times. The V and J genes are TRBV9 and TRBJ2-3; 9 nucleotides match TRBD2. V lost 4 bases to trimming and J lost 3 bases; unmatched junction nucleotides: 9. The CDR3 sequence is 16 residues long. Germline V gene sequence: CDR1 SGDLS, CDR2 YYNGEE. The CDR3 sequence is CASSPLAGEGTDTQYF. In DNA, the CDR3 is TGTGCCAGCAGCCCCTTAGCGGGAGAAGGGACAGATACGCAGTATTTT.

The chain combines TRBV20-1 with TRBJ1-4; the D gene is possibly TRBD1 (5 bases). The ends were cut back, 0 bases at V and 7 bases at J, with 15 bases in the middle. The CDR3 runs 15 residues. CDR1 and CDR2 (germline): DFQATT, SNEGSKA (reference sequence). CDR3 region: CSARDQFAGSEKLFF. DNA for the CDR3: TGCAGTGCTAGAGATCAATTCGCAGGGTCTGAAAAACTGTTTTTT.

The chain combines TRBV27 with TRBJ2-1; D call uncertain. Between the trimmed V and J ends, which lost 3 bases and 5 bases, there was a span of 11 bases. CDR1 is MNHEY, CDR2 SMNVEV, per germline (reference sequence). This CDR3 contains 14 residues. The CDR3 nucleotides are TGTGCCAGCAGTTTGGGGTCAGGTCACAATGAGCAGTTCTTC. This sequence encodes CASSLGSGHNEQFF.

This clonotype was detected only a few times. This sequence joins TRBV6-5 and TRBJ1-1; 12 bases line up with TRBD1. This CDR3 region has 17 residues. Trimming cost V 2 bases and J 5 bases; bases outside gene matches: 9. Germline V gene sequence: CDR1 MNHEY, CDR2 SVGAGI. CDR3 sequence: CASSYPGQGAGNTEAFF. CDR3 nucleotides: TGTGCCAGCAGTTACCCGGGACAGGGGGCTGGAAATACTGAAGCTTTCTTT.

This clonotype has a count of ten or more. The rearrangement links TRBV7-6 to TRBJ1-4, with D unresolved. The CDR3 runs 16 residues. The V end was cut by 5 bases, the J end by 6 bases, with 19 bases between. Germline lookup yields CDR1 SGHVS and CDR2 FNYEAQ. Written as DNA, the CDR3 is TGTGCCAGCAGCCCAGGTCTGGGCCGGGCTGATGAAAAACTGTTTTTT. Its translation is CASSPGLGRADEKLFF.

In its sample, this clonotype was seen a few times. The V and J genes are TRBV7-2 and TRBJ2-2, with a weak D call TRBD2 (5 bases). The germline CDR1 and CDR2 sequences are SGHTA and FQGNSA. Deletions cut 6 bases from V and 5 bases from J, with 19 bases between. The CDR3 extends over 16 amino acids. CDR3 amino acids: CASSPYTSGGTGELFF. The CDR3 region has the DNA TGTGCCAGCAGTCCCTACACCTCTGGCGGGACCGGGGAGCTGTTTTTT.

V and J are TRBV12-3 or TRBV12-4 and TRBJ2-1; TRBD2 agrees at 13 bases. This CDR3 spans 16 amino acids. V lost 3 bases, J lost 4 bases, and 3 bases stayed unmatched. CDR3 protein: CASSLGLAGKYNEQFF. DNA for the CDR3: TGTGCCAGCAGTTTGGGACTAGCGGGAAAGTACAATGAGCAGTTCTTC.

The V call is TRBV24-1, the J call TRBJ2-5, with 10 bases matching TRBD2. The length of the CDR3 is 16 residues. Germline-derived CDR1 and CDR2 are KGHDR and SFDVKD. Losses at the gene ends were 7 bases for V and 2 bases for J; bases not matched to a gene: 9. As DNA, the CDR3 is TGTGCCACCAGCCCCGGACTAGCGGAGCTACAAGAGACCCAGTACTTC. It codes for CATSPGLAELQETQYF.

This clonotype was counted many times. V and J are TRBV3-1 and TRBJ1-5; D gene unclear. From germline, CDR1 is LGHDT and CDR2 YNNKEL (reference sequence). The CDR3 consists of 15 residues. V gave up 3 bases and J gave up 2 bases, with 11 bases separating them. CDR3 bases: TGTGCCAGCAGCCAGCGACAAGGAGGCAATCAGCCCCAGCATTTT. Its protein is CASSQRQGGNQPQHF.

This clonotype was picked up many times. This chain links TRBV5-1 with TRBJ2-7; D may be TRBD1 or TRBD2 (6 bases each). The germline CDR1 and CDR2 sequences are SGHRS and YFSETQ. Trimming removed 1 base at V and 1 base at J, with 15 bases between. This CDR3 has 16 residues. CDR3 in amino acids: CASSLLSTGGSYEQYF. CDR3 DNA: TGCGCCAGCAGCTTGCTATCGACAGGAGGGTCCTACGAGCAGTACTTC.

The rearrangement uses TRBV7-2 and TRBJ2-3; 7 nucleotides align to TRBD2. Germline loops: CDR1 SGHTA, CDR2 FQGNSA. The length of the CDR3 is 16 residues. Losses at the gene ends were 1 base for V and 4 bases for J; bases not matched to a gene: 8. The CDR3 region is CASSLGGGSLSDTQYF. The CDR3 DNA follows: TGTGCCAGCAGCTTAGGGGGCGGGAGCCTTTCAGATACGCAGTATTTT.

The chain carries TRBV11-2 and TRBJ2-2; possible D gene TRBD2, 5 bases. Trimming took off 3 bases at V and 0 bases at J, with 8 bases between the two ends. The germline V gene has CDR1 SGHAT and CDR2 FQNNGV. The CDR3 runs to 15 residues. Here the CDR3 DNA reads TGTGCCAGCAGCTTGGGGAGAACGAACACCGGGGAGCTGTTTTTT. Its protein is CASSLGRTNTGELFF.

This clonotype was seen many times. The J gene is TRBJ2-1, the V gene TRBV20-1; no reliable D call. The CDR3 length is 12 residues. The V end was cut by 6 bases, the J end by 1 base, with 7 bases between. Germline-derived CDR1 and CDR2 are DFQATT and SNEGSKA (reference sequence). The CDR3 coding sequence is TGCAGTGCCGAGTCTTCCTACAATGAGCAGTTCTTC. It codes for CSAESSYNEQFF.

This clonotype was seen a few times. The chain employs TRBV20-1 and TRBJ1-2, with D unclear. The V end lost 5 bases, the J end lost 1 base, and 11 bases lay between the germline ends. Germline CDR1 is DFQATT and CDR2 is SNEGSKA (reference sequence). The CDR3 sequence is 13 residues long. In DNA, the CDR3 is TGCAGTGCTGCACTTATAAATAACTATGGCTACACCTTC. This sequence encodes CSAALINNYGYTF.

The CDR3 region is CASSEPGRVGETQYF. The CDR3, as DNA: TGTGCCAGCAGTGAACCGGGCAGGGTCGGGGAGACCCAGTACTTC. The chain uses TRBV25-1 and TRBJ2-5, with D possibly TRBD1 on 5 matching bases. The germline V gene has CDR1 MGHDK and CDR2 SYGVNS. V dropped 2 bases and J dropped 5 bases, with 15 bases sitting between them. The CDR3 runs 15 residues.

The rearrangement uses TRBV2 and TRBJ2-1; TRBD1 matches 7 bases. V lost 6 bases, J lost 2 bases, and 7 bases stayed unmatched. CDR1 is SNHLY, CDR2 FYNNEI, per germline. The CDR3 has 15 amino acids. CDR3 amino acids: CASSRDRAAYNEQFF. CDR3 nucleotides: TGTGCCAGCAGCCGAGACAGGGCTGCCTACAATGAGCAGTTCTTC.

This chain uses TRBV21-1 with TRBJ1-1. TRBV21-1 is termed a pseudogene. This CDR3 is built from 15 residues. CDR3 amino acids: CASSKSSRMGTEAFF. The CDR3 nucleotides are TGTGCCAGCAGCAAAAGTAGCAGGATGGGGACTGAAGCTTTCTTT.

This clonotype was seen ten or more times. The chain is built from TRBV24-1 and TRBJ2-1, with 12 bases fitting TRBD2. V gave up 3 bases and J gave up 7 bases; unmatched junction bases: 3. Germline CDR1 is KGHDR and CDR2 is SFDVKD. The CDR3 covers 15 residues. CDR3 residues: CATSDMTSGSNEQFF. In DNA form, the CDR3 reads TGTGCCACCAGTGATATGACTAGCGGGAGTAATGAGCAGTTCTTC.

A few counts support this clonotype. The chain carries TRBV4-1 and TRBJ1-2; 8 bases agree with TRBD1. Germline-derived CDR1 and CDR2 are MGHRA and YSYEKL. Trimming took 5 bases from V and 0 from J; bases not matched to a gene: 5. This CDR3 is built from 15 residues. CDR3 DNA sequence: TGCGCCAGCAGCAACCAGACAGGGGCTAACTATGGCTACACCTTC. Protein: CASSNQTGANYGYTF.